This TCR beta chain derives from a study of shared T cell receptors in the human thymus. Generated by immunoSEQ multiplex PCR, the TCRdb table keeps only in-frame clones and is missing some. The profile shows approximately 760,000 clones, around 85% of them singletons. The same sample was also studied in work on human thymus T cells. This second report adds: Corrective heart surgery yielded resections, and these provided the thymus tissue.

Sequencing input: thymocytes. The receptor was isolated from a girl under three years old with a congenital heart defect.

The CDR3 coding sequence is TGTGCCAGCAGCCGGGATCGGAATAGCAATCAGCCCCAGCATTTT. Protein: CASSRDRNSNQPQHF. V gene TRBV27 combines with J gene TRBJ1-5, with D unresolved. V lost 6 bases, J lost 0 bases, and 12 bases lay in between. CDR1 is MNHEY, CDR2 SMNVEV, per germline (reference sequence). CDR3 length: 15 residues.